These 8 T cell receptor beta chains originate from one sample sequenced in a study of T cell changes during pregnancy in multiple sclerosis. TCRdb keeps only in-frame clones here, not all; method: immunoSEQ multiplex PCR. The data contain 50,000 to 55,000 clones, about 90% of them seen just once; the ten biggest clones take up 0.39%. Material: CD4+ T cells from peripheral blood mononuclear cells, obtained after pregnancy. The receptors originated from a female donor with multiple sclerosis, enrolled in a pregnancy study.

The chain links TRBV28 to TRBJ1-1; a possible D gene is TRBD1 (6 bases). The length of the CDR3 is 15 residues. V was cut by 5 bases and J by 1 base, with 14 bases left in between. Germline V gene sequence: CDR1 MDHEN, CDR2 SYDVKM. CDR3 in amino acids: CASSRTVLPNTEAFF. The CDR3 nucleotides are TGTGCCAGCAGTCGGACAGTGTTACCGAACACTGAAGCTTTCTTT.

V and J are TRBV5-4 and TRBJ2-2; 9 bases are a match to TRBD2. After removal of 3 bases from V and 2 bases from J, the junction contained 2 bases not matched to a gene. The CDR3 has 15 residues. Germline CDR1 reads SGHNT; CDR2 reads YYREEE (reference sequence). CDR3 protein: CASSSLAGNTGELFF. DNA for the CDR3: TGTGCCAGCAGCTCTCTAGCGGGAAACACCGGGGAGCTGTTTTTT.

The CDR3 region is CAWSGDSHSNQPQHF. CDR3 bases: TGTGCCTGGAGTGGGGACAGTCATAGCAATCAGCCCCAGCATTTT. The gene calls are TRBV30 and TRBJ1-5, with 7 nucleotides matching TRBD1. Unmatched junction bases numbered 3, after V lost 1 base and J lost 0 bases. Germline CDR1 GTSNPN, CDR2 SVGIG (reference sequence). The CDR3 has 15 amino acids.

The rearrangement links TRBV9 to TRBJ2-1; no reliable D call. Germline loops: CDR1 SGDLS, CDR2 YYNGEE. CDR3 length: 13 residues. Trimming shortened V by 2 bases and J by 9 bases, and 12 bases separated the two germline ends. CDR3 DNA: TGTGCCAGCAGCGTTCGAATATCGGGTGAGCAGTTCTTC. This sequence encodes CASSVRISGEQFF.

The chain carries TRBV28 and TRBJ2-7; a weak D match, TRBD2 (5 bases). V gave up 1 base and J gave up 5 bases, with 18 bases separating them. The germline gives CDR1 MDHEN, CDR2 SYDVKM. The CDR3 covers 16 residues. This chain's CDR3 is CASSLLVGPAANEQYF. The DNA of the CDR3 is TGTGCCAGCAGTTTATTAGTGGGTCCAGCGGCGAACGAGCAGTACTTC.

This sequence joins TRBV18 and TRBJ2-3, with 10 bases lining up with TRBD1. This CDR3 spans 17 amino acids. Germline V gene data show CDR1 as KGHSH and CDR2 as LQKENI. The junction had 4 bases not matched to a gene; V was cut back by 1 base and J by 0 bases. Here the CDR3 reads CASSPRGTGASTDTQYF. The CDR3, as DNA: TGTGCCAGCTCACCACGTGGGACAGGGGCTAGCACAGATACGCAGTATTTT.

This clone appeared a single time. The CDR3 bases are TGTGCCATCAGTGAGTCCCAGGGCGCGGGAGCTAATTCACCCCTCCACTTT. Residues: CAISESQGAGANSPLHF. This rearrangement joins TRBV10-3 to TRBJ1-6; D is possibly TRBD1 (5 bases). The germline gives CDR1 ENHRY, CDR2 SYGVKD. The ends were cut back, 0 bases at V and 6 bases at J, with 15 bases in the middle. The CDR3 runs 17 residues.

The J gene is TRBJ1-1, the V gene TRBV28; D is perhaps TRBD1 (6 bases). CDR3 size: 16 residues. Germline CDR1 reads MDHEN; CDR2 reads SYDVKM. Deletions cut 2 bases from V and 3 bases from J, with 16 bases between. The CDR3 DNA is TGTGCCAGCAGTTTAGCCCGGGACATTTCACACACTGAAGCTTTCTTT. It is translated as CASSLARDISHTEAFF.